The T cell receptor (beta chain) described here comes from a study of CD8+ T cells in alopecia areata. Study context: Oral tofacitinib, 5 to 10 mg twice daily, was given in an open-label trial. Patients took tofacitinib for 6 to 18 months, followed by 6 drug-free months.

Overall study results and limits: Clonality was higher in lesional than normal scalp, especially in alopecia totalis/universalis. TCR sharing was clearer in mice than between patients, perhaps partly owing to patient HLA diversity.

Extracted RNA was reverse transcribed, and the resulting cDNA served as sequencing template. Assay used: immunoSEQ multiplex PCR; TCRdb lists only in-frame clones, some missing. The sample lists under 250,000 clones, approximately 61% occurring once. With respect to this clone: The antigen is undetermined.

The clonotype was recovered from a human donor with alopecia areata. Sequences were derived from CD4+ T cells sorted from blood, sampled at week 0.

The CDR3 sequence is CASSRSNSPLHF. CDR3 nucleotide sequence: TGTGCCAGCAGCCGGTCCAATTCACCCCTCCACTTT. This chain joins TRBV6-1 and TRBJ1-6, with D hard to call. The CDR3 runs to 12 residues. From germline, CDR1 is MNHNS and CDR2 SASEGT. Trimming left V 6 bases short and J 7 bases short, with 7 bases between.